In this sample, the clone carrying this T cell receptor beta chain turned up many times. Its antigen remains unidentified. This record belongs to a study of T cells after yellow fever vaccination. Study results and limitations: Peaking on day 5 versus 15, the secondary response was faster but weaker.

TCRdb processed the 5' RACE reads anew with MiXCR; each CDR3 protein has one entry. This sample yields 95,000 to 150,000 distinct CDR3 sequences, of which under 8% are seen a single time; around 2.7% belongs to the top ten. There are 14 residues in the CDR3. Germline V lookup: CDR1 SGHKS, CDR2 YYEKEE (reference sequence). J lost 7 bases, V lost 2 bases, and 9 bases had no gene match. This chain joins TRBV5-5 and TRBJ2-7, with 7 nucleotides matching TRBD1. The TCR originated in a man between 18 and 29 years old who received the YFV17D yellow fever vaccine. Sequencing used CD4+ T cells sorted from PBMCs, obtained 10 to 11 days after the first yellow fever vaccination. Written as DNA, the CDR3 is TGTGCCAGCAGCTTAGGGACAGAGAGGCGGGAGCAGTACTTC. Translation: CASSLGTERREQYF.